This T cell receptor beta chain was captured by sequencing in a study of early T cells in non-severe SARS-CoV-2 infection. On the study more broadly: Chains were unpaired, as sequencing was done on bulk RNA from unsorted whole blood. The study's findings and limits: Matching against VDJdb likely underestimated virus-specific expansions, favoring anti-spike CD8.

The CDR3 sequence is 16 residues long. V gave up 6 bases and J gave up 6 bases; unmatched junction bases: 16. Unique molecular identifier tags were affixed to discrete cDNA molecules. TCRdb reanalysed the 5' RACE reads using MiXCR and keeps one entry per CDR3 protein. This sample has around 49,000 distinct CDR3 sequences, with about 9.9% found just once. For this clonotype: The antigen remains unidentified.

The source of this sequence is an adult who was a healthcare worker with PCR-confirmed SARS-CoV-2 infection or an uninfected control (not recorded which). The sequenced sample consisted of whole blood. The rearrangement joins TRBV12-3 or TRBV12-4 to TRBJ2-7, with 8 bases matching TRBD2. CDR3 sequence reads: CASSRTGTRRESEQYF. In DNA, the CDR3 is TGTGCCAGCAGCCGAACCGGGACTAGGAGGGAATCCGAGCAGTACTTC.